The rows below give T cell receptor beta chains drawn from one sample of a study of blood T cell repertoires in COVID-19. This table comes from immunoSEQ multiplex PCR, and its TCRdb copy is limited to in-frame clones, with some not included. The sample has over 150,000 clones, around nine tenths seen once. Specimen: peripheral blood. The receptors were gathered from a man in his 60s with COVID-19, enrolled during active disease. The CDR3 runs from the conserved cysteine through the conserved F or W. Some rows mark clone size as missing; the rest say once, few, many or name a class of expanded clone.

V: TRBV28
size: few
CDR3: CASSLGGTNEKLFF

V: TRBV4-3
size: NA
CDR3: CASSQDPGGDEKLFF

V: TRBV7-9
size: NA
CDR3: CASSLVGTAYQVGELFF

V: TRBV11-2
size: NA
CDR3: CASRSRITTDTQYF

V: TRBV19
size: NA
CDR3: CASRLSGVYYNEQFF

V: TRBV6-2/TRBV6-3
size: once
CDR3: CASSTEDAIGQNYEQYF

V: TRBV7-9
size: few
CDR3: CASSSGLATYNEQFF

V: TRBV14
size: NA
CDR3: CASSHAPGFGPGELFF

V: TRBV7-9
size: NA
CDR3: CASSPDRAQFYEQYF

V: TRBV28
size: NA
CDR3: CASSRDRGGNNYGYTF

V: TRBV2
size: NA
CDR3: CASSGEEGQGETQYF

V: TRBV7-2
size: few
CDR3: CASSPSTGPSGNTIYF

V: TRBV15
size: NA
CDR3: CATILEEGWGQGAPTGELFF

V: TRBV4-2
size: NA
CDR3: CASSQAGTRPYEQYF

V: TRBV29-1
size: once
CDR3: CSVPGGQGQETQYF

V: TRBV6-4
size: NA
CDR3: CASSVRSTYNEQFF

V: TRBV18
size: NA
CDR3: CASSLTEHRIELFF